These 5 T cell receptor beta chains came from one sample sequenced in a study of T cells in Graves' hyperthyroidism and ophthalmopathy (dated by TCRdb to between 2018 and 2020). The library was built by means of multiplex PCR. Sequencing was carried out with an Illumina HiSeq 2000. Amplification of TCR beta CDR3 regions was carried out from RNA transcripts. For the first round of RT-PCR on the TCR CDR3, the HTBI primer set was used together with the Qiagen OneStep RT-PCR kit. TCRdb trimmed the raw reads at Q25, called clones with MiXCR and kept productive beta chains. CDR3 protein duplicates are merged, each entry listing the most common genes and DNA. For this sample the table gives approximately 620,000 distinct CDR3 sequences, of which about 14% were detected only once. The ten largest clonotypes hold 5.5% to 7.5% of the sample. The sequencing input was blood. The origin of the receptors is a woman younger than 45 with Graves' hyperthyroidism that later progressed to Graves' ophthalmopathy.

This clonotype was picked up many times. The rearrangement uses TRBV6-1 and TRBJ1-6; no firm D call. V lost 5 bases and J 10 bases, leaving 18 bases between the germline ends. The CDR3 is 15 residues long. Per germline, CDR1 MNHNS and CDR2 SASEGT. CDR3 sequence reads: CASSSQGSYSSPLHF. The CDR3, as DNA: TGTGCCAGCAGTTCACAAGGATCATACAGCTCACCCCTCCACTTT.

At least ten counts were recorded for this clonotype. The chain has TRBV6-1 and TRBJ1-2, with D possibly matching TRBD1 (5 bases). V gave up 8 bases and J gave up 4 bases, with 17 bases separating them. This CDR3 has 14 amino acids. The V gene's germline CDR1 is MNHNS and CDR2 SASEGT. CDR3 nucleotides: TGTGCCAGCGGGACCAACCCAAACGTCTATGGCTACACCTTC. Protein product: CASGTNPNVYGYTF.

This clonotype was seen at least ten times. The CDR3 loop is CATGTGSNSYNEQFF. As DNA, the CDR3 is TGTGCCACCGGGACAGGCAGTAACTCCTACAATGAGCAGTTCTTC. This rearrangement joins TRBV19 to TRBJ2-1; 8 positions agree with TRBD1. Germline trimming cut 10 bases from V and 0 bases from J; bases unmatched to any gene: 8. In germline, CDR1 is LNHDA, CDR2 SQIVND (reference sequence). The CDR3 is 15 residues long.

This clonotype was found a few times. V is TRBV11-2 and J is TRBJ2-2; 10 bases map to TRBD1. The CDR3 covers 18 residues. V trimming: 0 bases; J trimming: 4 bases; junction bases outside the gene matches: 8. Germline assignment: CDR1 SGHAT and CDR2 FQNNGV. CDR3 bases: TGTGCCAGCAGCTTAGATCGGTGGGACAGGGGAGCCACCGGGGAGCTGTTTTTT. Protein product: CASSLDRWDRGATGELFF.

This clonotype was observed many times. CDR3 sequence (DNA): TGTGCCAGCGGGAGGCAGGGGTCATATCAGCCCCAGCATTTT. This codes for CASGRQGSYQPQHF. The chain employs TRBV3-1 and TRBJ1-5, with a possible D match to TRBD1 (6 bases). The CDR3 totals 14 residues. Germline assignment: CDR1 LGHDT and CDR2 YNNKEL (reference sequence). V was clipped by 8 bases and J by 5 bases, with 16 bases between them.